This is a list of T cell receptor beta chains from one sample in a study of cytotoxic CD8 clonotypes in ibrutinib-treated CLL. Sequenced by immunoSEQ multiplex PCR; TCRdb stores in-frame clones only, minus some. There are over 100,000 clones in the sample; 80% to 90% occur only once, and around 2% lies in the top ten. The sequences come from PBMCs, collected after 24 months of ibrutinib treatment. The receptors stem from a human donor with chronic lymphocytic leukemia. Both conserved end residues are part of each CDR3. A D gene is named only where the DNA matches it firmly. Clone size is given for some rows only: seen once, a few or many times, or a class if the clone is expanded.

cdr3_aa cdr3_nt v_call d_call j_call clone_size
CASSLGGRWGTEAFF TGCGCCAGCAGCTTGGGAGGGCGATGGGGCACTGAAGCTTTCTTT TRBV5-1 . TRBJ1-1 .
CASRIEGGLNTEAFF TGTGCCAGCAGAATAGAAGGGGGGCTGAACACTGAAGCTTTCTTT TRBV6-1 . TRBJ1-1 .
CASSLNEQRQFF TGTGCCAGCAGTTTAAATGAGCAGAGGCAGTTCTTC TRBV28 . TRBJ2-1 .
CASSVGTSGSNEQFF TGTGCCAGCAGCGTAGGGACTAGCGGGAGCAATGAGCAGTTCTTC TRBV9 TRBD2 TRBJ2-1 few
CASSVSGDRTYGYTF TGTGCCAGCAGCGTAAGCGGGGACAGGACCTATGGCTACACCTTC TRBV9 TRBD1 TRBJ1-2 .
CASSFEGVRGNTIYF TGTGCCAGCAGCTTCGAGGGGGTCCGTGGAAACACCATATATTTT TRBV5-4 . TRBJ1-3 .
CASSPLGGPYNEQFF TGTGCCAGCAGCCCACTAGGAGGCCCCTACAATGAGCAGTTCTTC TRBV5-5 . TRBJ2-1 .
CASSSILLTDTQYF TGTGCCAGCTCATCCATACTACTCACAGATACGCAGTATTTT TRBV18 . TRBJ2-3 .
CASSSAGTSKSGELFF TGTGCCAGCAGTTCGGCCGGGACTAGTAAGTCCGGGGAGCTGTTTTTT TRBV27 TRBD2 TRBJ2-2 .
CASMQSGRRYNEQFF TGTGCCAGCATGCAGTCCGGGAGGCGTTACAATGAGCAGTTCTTC TRBV27 TRBD2 TRBJ2-1 .
CASSFLEGRQNHEQYF TGTGCCAGCAGCTTTTTGGAGGGGCGTCAGAACCACGAGCAGTACTTC TRBV2 . TRBJ2-7 .
CASSSSGSKTGELFF TGTGCCAGCAGTTCTAGCGGGAGTAAGACCGGGGAGCTGTTTTTT TRBV28 TRBD2 TRBJ2-2 .
CASRADRGLYEQYF TGTGCCAGCAGAGCGGACAGGGGGCTCTACGAGCAGTACTTC TRBV11-1 TRBD1 TRBJ2-7 .
CSVEEVQGVGYEQYF TGCAGCGTAGAAGAGGTGCAGGGGGTTGGCTACGAGCAGTACTTC TRBV29-1 TRBD1 TRBJ2-7 once
CASSPMSGAHEQYF TGTGCCAGCAGCCCCATGTCGGGGGCACACGAGCAGTACTTC TRBV7-9 . TRBJ2-7 .